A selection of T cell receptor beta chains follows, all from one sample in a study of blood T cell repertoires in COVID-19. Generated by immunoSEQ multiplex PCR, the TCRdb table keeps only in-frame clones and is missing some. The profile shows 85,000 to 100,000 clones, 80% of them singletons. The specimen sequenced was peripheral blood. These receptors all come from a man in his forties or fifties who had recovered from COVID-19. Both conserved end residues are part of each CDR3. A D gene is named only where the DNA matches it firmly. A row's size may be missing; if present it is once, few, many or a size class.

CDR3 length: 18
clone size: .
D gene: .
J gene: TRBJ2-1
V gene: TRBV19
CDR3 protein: CASSIGLGRRSGLGEQFF
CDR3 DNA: TGTGCCAGTAGTATAGGATTGGGTCGACGTTCGGGGTTGGGTGAGCAGTTCTTC

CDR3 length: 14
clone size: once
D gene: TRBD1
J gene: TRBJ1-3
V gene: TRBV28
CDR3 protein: CASRGTGGQNTIYF
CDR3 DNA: TGTGCCAGCAGGGGGACAGGGGGCCAAAACACCATATATTTT

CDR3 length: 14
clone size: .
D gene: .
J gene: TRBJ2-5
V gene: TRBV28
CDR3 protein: CASSPPGGLETQYF
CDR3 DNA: TGTGCCAGCAGTCCCCCCGGCGGACTCGAGACCCAGTACTTC

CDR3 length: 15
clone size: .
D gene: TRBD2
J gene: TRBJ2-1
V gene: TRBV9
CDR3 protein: CASSVEGSGRAYLFF
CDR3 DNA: TGTGCCAGCAGCGTAGAGGGTAGCGGGAGGGCCTATCTCTTCTTC

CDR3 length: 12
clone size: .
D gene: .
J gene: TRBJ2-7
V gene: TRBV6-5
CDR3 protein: CASTKRFGEQYF
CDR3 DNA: TGTGCCAGCACCAAGCGATTCGGGGAGCAGTACTTC

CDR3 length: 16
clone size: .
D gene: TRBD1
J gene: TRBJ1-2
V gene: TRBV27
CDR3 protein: CASSLYGTGVAYGYTF
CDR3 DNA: TGTGCCAGCAGTTTATACGGGACAGGGGTTGCCTATGGCTACACCTTC

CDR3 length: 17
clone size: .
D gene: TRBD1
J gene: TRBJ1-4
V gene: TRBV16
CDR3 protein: CASSQWGQTGDEEKLFF
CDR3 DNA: TGTGCCAGCAGCCAATGGGGCCAAACAGGGGATGAAGAAAAACTGTTTTTT

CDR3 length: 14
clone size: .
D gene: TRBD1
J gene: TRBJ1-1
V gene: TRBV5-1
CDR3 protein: CASMTGYENTEAFF
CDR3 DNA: TGCGCCAGCATGACAGGGTACGAAAACACTGAAGCTTTCTTT

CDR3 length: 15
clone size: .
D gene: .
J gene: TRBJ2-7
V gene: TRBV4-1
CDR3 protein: CASSLRGGVTYEQYF
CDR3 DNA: TGCGCCAGCAGCCTGAGGGGGGGAGTTACCTACGAGCAGTACTTC

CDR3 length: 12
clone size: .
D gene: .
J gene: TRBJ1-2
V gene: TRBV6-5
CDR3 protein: CASSYSNDGYTF
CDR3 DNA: TGTGCCAGCAGTTATAGTAATGATGGCTACACCTTC

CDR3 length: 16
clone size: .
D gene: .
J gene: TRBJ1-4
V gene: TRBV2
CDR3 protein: CASSESHRRTNEKLFF
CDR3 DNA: TGTGCCAGCAGTGAATCACACCGGAGAACTAATGAAAAACTGTTTTTT

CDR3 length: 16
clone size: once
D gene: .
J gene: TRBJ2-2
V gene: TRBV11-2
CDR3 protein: CASSLVEGMVHGELFF
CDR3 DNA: TGTGCCAGCAGCTTAGTGGAGGGAATGGTACACGGGGAGCTGTTTTTT

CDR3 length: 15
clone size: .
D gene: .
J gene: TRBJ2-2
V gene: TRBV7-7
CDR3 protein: CASSGRTVNTGELFF
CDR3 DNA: TGTGCCAGCAGCGGTCGGACAGTGAACACCGGGGAGCTGTTTTTT

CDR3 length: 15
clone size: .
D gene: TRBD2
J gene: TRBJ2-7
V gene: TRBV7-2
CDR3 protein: CASRPGLAGVAEQYF
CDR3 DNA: TGTGCCAGCAGACCGGGACTAGCGGGAGTGGCCGAGCAGTACTTC

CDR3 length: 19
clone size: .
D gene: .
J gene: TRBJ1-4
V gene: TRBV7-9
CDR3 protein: CASSLDGFRQGGSIEKLFF
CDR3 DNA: TGTGCCAGCAGCTTAGATGGATTTCGGCAGGGAGGGTCAATCGAAAAACTGTTTTTT

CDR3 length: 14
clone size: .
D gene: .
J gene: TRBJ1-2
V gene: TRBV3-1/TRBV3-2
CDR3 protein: CASSPKTKNYGYTF
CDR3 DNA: TGTGCCAGCAGCCCAAAGACAAAAAACTATGGCTACACCTTC

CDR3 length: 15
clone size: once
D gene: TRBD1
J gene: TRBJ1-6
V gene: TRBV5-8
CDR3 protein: CASSPGQGWNSPLHF
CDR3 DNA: TGTGCCAGCAGCCCGGGACAGGGGTGGAATTCACCCCTCCACTTT

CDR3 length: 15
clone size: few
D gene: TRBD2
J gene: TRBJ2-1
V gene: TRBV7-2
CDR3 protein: CASSLEGLGYNEQFF
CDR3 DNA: TGTGCCAGCAGCTTAGAGGGACTAGGTTACAATGAGCAGTTCTTC

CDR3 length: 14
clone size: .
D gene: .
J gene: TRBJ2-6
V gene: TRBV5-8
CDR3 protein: CASSLYSGANVLTF
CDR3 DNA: TGTGCCAGCAGCTTGTACTCTGGGGCCAACGTCCTGACTTTC

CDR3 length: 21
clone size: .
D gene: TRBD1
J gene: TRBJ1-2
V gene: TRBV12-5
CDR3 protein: CASGLVMAGTGVEEVVGGYTF
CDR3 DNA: TGTGCTAGTGGTTTGGTCATGGCCGGGACAGGGGTTGAGGAAGTAGTCGGCGGCTACACCTTC

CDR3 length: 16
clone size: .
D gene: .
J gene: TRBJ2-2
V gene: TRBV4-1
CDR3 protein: CASSAAPNFNTGELFF
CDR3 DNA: TGCGCCAGCAGCGCAGCGCCGAATTTTAACACCGGGGAGCTGTTTTTT

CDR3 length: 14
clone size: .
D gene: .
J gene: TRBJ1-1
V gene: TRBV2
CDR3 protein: CASLKEGVNTEAFF
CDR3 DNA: TGTGCCAGCCTCAAAGAGGGGGTGAACACTGAAGCTTTCTTT

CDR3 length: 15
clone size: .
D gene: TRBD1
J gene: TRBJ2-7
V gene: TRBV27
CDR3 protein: CASSFRTGGTYEQYF
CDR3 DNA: TGTGCCAGCAGTTTTAGGACAGGGGGGACCTACGAGCAGTACTTC

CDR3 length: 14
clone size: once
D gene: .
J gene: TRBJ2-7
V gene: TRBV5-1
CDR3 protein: CASSSNTGRSEQYF
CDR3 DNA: TGCGCCAGCAGCTCGAATACAGGGAGAAGCGAGCAGTACTTC

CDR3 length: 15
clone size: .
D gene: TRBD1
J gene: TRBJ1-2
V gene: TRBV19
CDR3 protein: CASSITGTGVSGYTF
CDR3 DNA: TGTGCCAGTAGTATTACCGGGACAGGGGTCTCTGGCTACACCTTC

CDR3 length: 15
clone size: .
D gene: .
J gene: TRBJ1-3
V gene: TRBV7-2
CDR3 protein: CASSLLRGRGNTIYF
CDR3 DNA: TGTGCCAGCAGCTTGCTCAGGGGTCGGGGAAACACCATATATTTT

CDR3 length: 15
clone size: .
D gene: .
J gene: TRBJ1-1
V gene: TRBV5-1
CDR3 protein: CASSRQTGVNTEAFF
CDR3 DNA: TGCGCCAGCAGCCGCCAGACAGGAGTGAACACTGAAGCTTTCTTT

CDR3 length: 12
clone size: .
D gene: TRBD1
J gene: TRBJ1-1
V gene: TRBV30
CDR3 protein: CAWGLGTAEAFF
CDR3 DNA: TGTGCCTGGGGTCTCGGGACAGCTGAAGCTTTCTTT

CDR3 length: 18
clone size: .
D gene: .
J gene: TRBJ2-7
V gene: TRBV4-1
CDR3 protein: CASSQAEAWGTLTYEQYF
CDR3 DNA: TGCGCCAGCAGCCAAGCCGAGGCCTGGGGCACTTTAACCTACGAGCAGTACTTC

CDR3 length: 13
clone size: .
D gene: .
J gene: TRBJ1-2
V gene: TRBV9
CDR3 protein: CASSHNPTDGYTF
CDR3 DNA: TGTGCCAGCAGCCATAACCCGACAGATGGCTACACCTTC

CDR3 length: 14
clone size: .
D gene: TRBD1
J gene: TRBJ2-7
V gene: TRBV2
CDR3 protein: CASSARTGTYEQYF
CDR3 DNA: TGTGCCAGCAGTGCCCGGACAGGGACCTACGAGCAGTACTTC

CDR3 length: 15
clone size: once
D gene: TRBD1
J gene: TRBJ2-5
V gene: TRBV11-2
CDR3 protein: CASSHRQGVGETQYF
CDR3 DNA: TGTGCCAGCAGCCACCGACAGGGGGTGGGAGAGACCCAGTACTTC

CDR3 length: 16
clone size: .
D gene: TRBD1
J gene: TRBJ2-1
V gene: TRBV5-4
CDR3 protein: CASRRGGTGEYNEQFF
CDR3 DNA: TGTGCCAGCAGACGAGGCGGGACAGGGGAGTACAATGAGCAGTTCTTC

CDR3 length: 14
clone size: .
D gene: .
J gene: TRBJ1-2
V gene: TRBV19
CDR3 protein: CASTPYQGLFGYTF
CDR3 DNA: TGTGCCAGTACCCCCTACCAGGGCCTGTTTGGCTACACCTTC

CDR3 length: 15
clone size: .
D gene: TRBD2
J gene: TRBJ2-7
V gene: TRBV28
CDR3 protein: CASSPLAGGPYEQYF
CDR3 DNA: TGTGCCAGCAGTCCACTAGCGGGAGGTCCCTACGAGCAGTACTTC

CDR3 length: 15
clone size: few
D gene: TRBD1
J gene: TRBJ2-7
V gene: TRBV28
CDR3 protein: CASNPQGGLNYEQYF
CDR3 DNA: TGTGCCAGCAACCCCCAAGGGGGCCTTAATTACGAGCAGTACTTC

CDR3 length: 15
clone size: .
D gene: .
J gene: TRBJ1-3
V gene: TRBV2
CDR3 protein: CASSRRGRSGNTIYF
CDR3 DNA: TGTGCCAGCAGCCGACGGGGTCGCTCTGGAAACACCATATATTTT

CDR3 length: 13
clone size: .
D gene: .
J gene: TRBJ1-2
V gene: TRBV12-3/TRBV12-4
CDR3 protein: CASSPTASYGYTF
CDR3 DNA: TGTGCCAGCAGTCCAACAGCAAGCTATGGCTACACCTTC

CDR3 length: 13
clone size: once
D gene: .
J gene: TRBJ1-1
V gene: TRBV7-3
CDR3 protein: CASREGKNTEAFF
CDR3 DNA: TGTGCCAGCAGGGAGGGGAAGAACACTGAAGCTTTCTTT

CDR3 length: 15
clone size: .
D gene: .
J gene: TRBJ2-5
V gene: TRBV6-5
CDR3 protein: CASSPPQGLQETQYF
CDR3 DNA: TGTGCCAGCAGCCCCCCCCAGGGGCTCCAAGAGACCCAGTACTTC

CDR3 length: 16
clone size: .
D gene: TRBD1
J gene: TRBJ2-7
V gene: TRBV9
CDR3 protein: CASSRGTGFTPYEQYF
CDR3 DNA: TGTGCCAGCAGCCGCGGGACAGGGTTTACCCCCTACGAGCAGTACTTC

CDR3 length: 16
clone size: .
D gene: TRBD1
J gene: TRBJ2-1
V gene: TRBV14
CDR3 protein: CASSQSWGQGDNEQFF
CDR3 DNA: TGTGCCAGCAGCCAAAGTTGGGGACAGGGGGACAATGAGCAGTTCTTC

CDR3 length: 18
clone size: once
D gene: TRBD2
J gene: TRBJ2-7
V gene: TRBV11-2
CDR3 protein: CASSLRAEGLAGSYEQYF
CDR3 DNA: TGTGCCAGCAGCTTAAGAGCGGAGGGGCTAGCGGGCTCCTACGAGCAGTACTTC

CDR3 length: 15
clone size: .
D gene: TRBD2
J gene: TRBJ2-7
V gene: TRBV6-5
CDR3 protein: CASRLGGGSFYEQYF
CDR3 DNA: TGTGCCAGCAGGCTGGGTGGCGGGAGTTTCTACGAGCAGTACTTC

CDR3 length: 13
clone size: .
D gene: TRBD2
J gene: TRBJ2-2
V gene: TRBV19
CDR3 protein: CASRGRGAGELFF
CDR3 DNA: TGTGCCAGCCGCGGCCGGGGGGCCGGGGAGCTGTTTTTT

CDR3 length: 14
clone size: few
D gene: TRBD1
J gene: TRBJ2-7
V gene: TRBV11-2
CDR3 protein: CASSPGNRGTEQYF
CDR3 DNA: TGTGCCAGCAGCCCTGGGAACAGGGGAACCGAGCAGTACTTC

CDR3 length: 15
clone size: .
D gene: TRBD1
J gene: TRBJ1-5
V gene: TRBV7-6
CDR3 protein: CASSPGTVDNQPQHF
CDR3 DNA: TGTGCCAGCAGCCCGGGGACAGTTGACAATCAGCCCCAGCATTTT

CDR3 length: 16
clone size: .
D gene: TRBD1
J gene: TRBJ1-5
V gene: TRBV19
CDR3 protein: CASSIRWDRGNQPQHF
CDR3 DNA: TGTGCCAGTAGCATACGCTGGGACAGGGGCAATCAGCCCCAGCATTTT

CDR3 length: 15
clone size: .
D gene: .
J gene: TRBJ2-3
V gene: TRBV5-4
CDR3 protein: CASSPGLTSTDTQYF
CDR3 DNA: TGTGCCAGCAGCCCCGGACTCACTAGCACAGATACGCAGTATTTT

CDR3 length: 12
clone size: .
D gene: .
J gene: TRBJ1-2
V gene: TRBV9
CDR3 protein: CASSADSYGYTF
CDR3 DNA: TGTGCCAGCAGCGCCGACAGCTATGGCTACACCTTC

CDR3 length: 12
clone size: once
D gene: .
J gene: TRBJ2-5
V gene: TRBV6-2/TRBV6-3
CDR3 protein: CASSPGEETQYF
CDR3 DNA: TGTGCCAGCAGTCCGGGAGAAGAGACCCAGTACTTC

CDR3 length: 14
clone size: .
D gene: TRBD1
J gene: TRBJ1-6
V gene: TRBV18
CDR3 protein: CASSLGQGDSPLHF
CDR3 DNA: TGTGCCAGCTCACTAGGACAGGGAGATTCACCCCTCCACTTT

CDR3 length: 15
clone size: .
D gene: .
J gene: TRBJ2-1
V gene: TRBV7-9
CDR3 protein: CASSPPPRFGNEQFF
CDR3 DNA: TGTGCCAGCAGCCCGCCCCCTAGGTTTGGCAATGAGCAGTTCTTC

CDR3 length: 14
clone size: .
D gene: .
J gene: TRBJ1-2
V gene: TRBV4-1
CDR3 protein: CASSHGGPRYGYTF
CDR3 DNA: TGCGCCAGCAGCCACGGGGGACCGCGATATGGCTACACCTTC

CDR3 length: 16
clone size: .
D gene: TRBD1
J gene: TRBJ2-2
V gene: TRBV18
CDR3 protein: CASSPRTGASTGELFF
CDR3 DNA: TGTGCCAGCTCCCCTAGGACAGGGGCGAGCACCGGGGAGCTGTTTTTT